The rows below give T cell receptor beta chains drawn from one sample of a study of CD8 T cells in ankylosing spondylitis. Each CDR3 protein gets one entry after TCRdb re-called the 5' RACE reads with MiXCR. The data hold 250,000 or so distinct CDR3 sequences, with 20% to 30% observed a single time. The specimen sequenced was blood, either unsorted or a sorted T cell fraction (not recorded which). The origin of the receptors is a male donor with ankylosing spondylitis or in good health (not recorded which). Both conserved end residues are part of each CDR3. The D gene is left open where the match is weak. For some rows the clone size is stated as once, few or many, or as a class when expanded; others skip it.

TRBV5-1	many	TRBD2	TRBJ2-3	TGCGCCAGCAGCTTGTTTCTAGCGGGGGGAATCACAGATACGCAGTATTTT	CASSLFLAGGITDTQYF
TRBV10-1	few	TRBD2	TRBJ2-7	TGCGCCAGCAGTGTTGGCGGGGGTCGCCACGAGCAGTACTTC	CASSVGGGRHEQYF
TRBV29-1	-	-	TRBJ2-5	TGCAGCGTTGGAATCGGGGAGACCCAGTACTTC	CSVGIGETQYF
TRBV27	-	-	TRBJ2-7	TGTGCCAGCAGTAAGTCTCGGTTGAACGAGCAGTACTTC	CASSKSRLNEQYF
TRBV30	-	-	TRBJ2-2	TGTGCCTGGAGCGCCACTGGGCAACTCCCTGGGGGGGAGCTGTTTTTT	CAWSATGQLPGGELFF
TRBV20-1	many	TRBD1	TRBJ2-1	TGCAGTGCTAGAGATGGGATGGGACAGTACAATGAGCAGTTCTTC	CSARDGMGQYNEQFF
TRBV12-3/TRBV12-4	many	TRBD1	TRBJ2-7	TGTGCCAGCAGTTTAGAACAGGGGACCGAGCAGTACTTC	CASSLEQGTEQYF
TRBV12-3/TRBV12-4	-	-	TRBJ1-3	TGTGCCAGCAGACCAGGGATTTCTGGAAACACCATATATTTT	CASRPGISGNTIYF
TRBV10-2	-	TRBD2	TRBJ2-7	TGCGCCACAGCGGAAGGGGAGGGGTACGAGCAGTACTTC	CATAEGEGYEQYF
TRBV2	few	-	TRBJ2-5	TGTGCCAGCAGTGGATCGGAGGGAGAGACCCAGTACTTC	CASSGSEGETQYF
TRBV2	few	TRBD2	TRBJ2-5	TGTGCCAGCACTGGTAGCGGGGTGGAGACCCAGTACTTC	CASTGSGVETQYF
TRBV20-1	few	TRBD2	TRBJ2-5	TGCAGTGCTTTTCTAGCGGGGGGCCAAGAGACCCAGTACTTC	CSAFLAGGQETQYF
TRBV6-5	few	-	TRBJ2-7	TGTGCCAGCAGTTACTCGAGGGGGGCTTTCTACGAGCAGTACTTC	CASSYSRGAFYEQYF
TRBV5-1	-	TRBD1	TRBJ2-4	TGCGCCAGCAGCTCGACAGGGGCCTGGGGCATTCAGTACTTC	CASSSTGAWGIQYF
TRBV25-1	-	-	TRBJ2-7	TGTGCCAGTGCCCCAGTAGGGGGGCCTCAGCGCGAGCAGTACTTC	CASAPVGGPQREQYF